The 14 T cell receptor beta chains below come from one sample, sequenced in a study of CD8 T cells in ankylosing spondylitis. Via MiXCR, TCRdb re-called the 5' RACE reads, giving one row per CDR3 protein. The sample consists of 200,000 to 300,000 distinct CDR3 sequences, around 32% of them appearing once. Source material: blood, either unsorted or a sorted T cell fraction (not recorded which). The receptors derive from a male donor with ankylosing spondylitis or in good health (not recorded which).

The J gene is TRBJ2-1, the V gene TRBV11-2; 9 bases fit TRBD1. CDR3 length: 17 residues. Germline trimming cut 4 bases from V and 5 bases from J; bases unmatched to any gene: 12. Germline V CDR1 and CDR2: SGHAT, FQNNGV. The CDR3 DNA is TGTGCCAGCAGCTGGTCCCTCGGGACAGGGCCAAACAATGAGCAGTTCTTC. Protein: CASSWSLGTGPNNEQFF.

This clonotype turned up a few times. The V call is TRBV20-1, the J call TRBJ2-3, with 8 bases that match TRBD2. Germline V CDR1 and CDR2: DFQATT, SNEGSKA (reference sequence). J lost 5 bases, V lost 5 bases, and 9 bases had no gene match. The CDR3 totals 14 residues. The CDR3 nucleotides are TGCAGTGCTCGGAGGCGGGGGGAGGTAGATACGCAGTATTTT. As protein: CSARRRGEVDTQYF.

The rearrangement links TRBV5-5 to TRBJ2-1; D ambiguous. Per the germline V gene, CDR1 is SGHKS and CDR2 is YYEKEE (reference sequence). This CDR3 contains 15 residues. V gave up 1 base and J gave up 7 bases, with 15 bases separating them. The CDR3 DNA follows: TGTGCCAGCAGCTTGAATCCGCGGCGTGGAAATGAGCAGTTCTTC. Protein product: CASSLNPRRGNEQFF.

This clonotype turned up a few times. The CDR3 protein is CASSSTGSRRFF. The CDR3 nucleotides read TGCGCCAGCAGTTCAACAGGGAGTAGGCGGTTCTTC. The rearrangement links TRBV5-1 to TRBJ2-1, with D possibly being TRBD1 (6 bases). V gave up 5 bases and J gave up 15 bases, with 18 bases separating them. CDR3 length: 12 residues. Germline V lookup: CDR1 SGHRS, CDR2 YFSETQ.

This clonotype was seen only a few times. The CDR3 spells CSAREAGGGSYEQYF. CDR3 nucleotide sequence: TGCAGTGCTAGAGAAGCGGGGGGGGGCTCCTACGAGCAGTACTTC. The chain links TRBV20-1 to TRBJ2-7, with 10 nucleotides matching TRBD2. After removal of 0 bases from V and 0 bases from J, the junction contained 2 bases not matched to a gene. The CDR3 runs to 15 residues. Germline CDR1 DFQATT, CDR2 SNEGSKA (reference sequence).

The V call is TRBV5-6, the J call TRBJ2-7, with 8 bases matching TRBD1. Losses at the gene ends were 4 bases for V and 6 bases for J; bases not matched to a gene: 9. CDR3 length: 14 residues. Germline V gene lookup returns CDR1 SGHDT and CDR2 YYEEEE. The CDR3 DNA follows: TGTGCCAGCAGCCCCAGGACAGGGAAGGGCGAGCAGTACTTC. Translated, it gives CASSPRTGKGEQYF.

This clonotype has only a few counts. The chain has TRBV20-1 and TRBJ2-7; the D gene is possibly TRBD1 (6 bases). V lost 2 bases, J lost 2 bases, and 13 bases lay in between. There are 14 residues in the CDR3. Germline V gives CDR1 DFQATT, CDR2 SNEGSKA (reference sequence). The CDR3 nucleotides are TGCAGTGCTAGAAAAGACAGGCCGCCCTACGAGCAGTACTTC. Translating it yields CSARKDRPPYEQYF.

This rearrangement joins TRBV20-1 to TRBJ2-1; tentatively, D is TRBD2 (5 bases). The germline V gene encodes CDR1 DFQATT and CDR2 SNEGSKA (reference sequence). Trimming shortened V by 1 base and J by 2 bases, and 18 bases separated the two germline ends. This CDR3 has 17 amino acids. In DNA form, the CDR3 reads TGCAGTGCTAGAGCGGCTGGAGGTTGGGCCCCCTACAATGAGCAGTTCTTC. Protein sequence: CSARAAGGWAPYNEQFF.

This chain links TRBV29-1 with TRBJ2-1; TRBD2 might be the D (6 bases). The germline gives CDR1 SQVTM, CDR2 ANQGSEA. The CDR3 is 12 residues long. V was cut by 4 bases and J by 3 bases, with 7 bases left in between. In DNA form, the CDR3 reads TGCAGCGTTGGGGGGGACTACAATGAGCAGTTCTTC. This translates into CSVGGDYNEQFF.

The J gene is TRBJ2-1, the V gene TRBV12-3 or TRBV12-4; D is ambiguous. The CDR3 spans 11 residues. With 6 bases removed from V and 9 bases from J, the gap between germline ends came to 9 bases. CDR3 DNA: TGTGCCAGCAGCCCTGACGTTGAGCAGTTCTTC. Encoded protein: CASSPDVEQFF.

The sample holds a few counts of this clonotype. CDR3 in DNA: TGCAGTGCTCTTGGCCAGACAGGGGGGGCCTACGAGCAGTACTTC. Translating gives CSALGQTGGAYEQYF. The rearrangement uses TRBV20-1 and TRBJ2-7; the match to TRBD1 covers 9 bases. This CDR3 region has 15 residues. J lost 2 bases, V lost 5 bases, and 10 bases had no gene match. Germline CDR1 is DFQATT and CDR2 is SNEGSKA (reference sequence).

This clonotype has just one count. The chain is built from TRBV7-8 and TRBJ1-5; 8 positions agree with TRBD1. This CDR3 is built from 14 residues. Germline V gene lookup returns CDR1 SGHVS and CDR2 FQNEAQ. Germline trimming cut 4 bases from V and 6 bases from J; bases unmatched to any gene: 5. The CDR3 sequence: CASSSTGVGQPQHF. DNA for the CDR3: TGTGCCAGCAGCTCGACAGGGGTAGGTCAGCCCCAGCATTTT.

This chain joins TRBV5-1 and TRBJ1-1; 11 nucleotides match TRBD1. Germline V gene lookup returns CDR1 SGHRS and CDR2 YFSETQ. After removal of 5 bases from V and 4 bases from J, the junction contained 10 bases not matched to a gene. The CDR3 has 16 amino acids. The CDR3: CASRPTPGTGGTEAFF. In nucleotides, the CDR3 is TGCGCCAGCAGACCAACCCCCGGGACAGGGGGCACTGAAGCTTTCTTT.

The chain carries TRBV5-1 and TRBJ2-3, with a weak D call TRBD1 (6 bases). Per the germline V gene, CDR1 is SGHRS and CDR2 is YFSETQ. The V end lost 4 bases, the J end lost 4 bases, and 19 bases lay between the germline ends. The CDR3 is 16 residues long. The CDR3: CASSPNNRATSDTQYF. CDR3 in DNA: TGCGCCAGCAGCCCGAACAACAGGGCTACATCAGATACGCAGTATTTT.